This entry lists 4 T cell receptor beta chains sequenced from one sample in a study of tumor-infiltrating lymphocytes in primary liver carcinoma. Unsorted whole blood yielded the blood RNA, and germline DNA was also extracted. TCR beta cDNA was reverse-transcribed from approximately 0.45 ug of total RNA. The reaction used a constant-region primer and ProtoScript II reverse transcriptase. Slightly modified ARM-PCR, run as three nested multiplex PCR rounds, produced the TCR beta libraries. TRBV1-TRBV30 forward primers paired with a C-beta reverse primer were used in the first two PCR rounds, which ran roughly 10 cycles each. One entry per CDR3 protein results from TCRdb running MiXCR on the multiplex PCR reads. Altogether hundreds of thousands of distinct CDR3 sequences are present, 50% to 75% being singletons, with the ten largest covering 17%. Sequenced input: peripheral blood. The receptor source for this set is a woman between 25 and 40 years old with primary liver carcinoma and hepatitis B virus infection.

Remarks on this clonotype: An end of the junction differs from the germline gene, which may be a read error. V and J are TRBV4-3 and TRBJ2-4; D call uncertain. The V gene's germline CDR1 is LGHNA and CDR2 YSLEER. The CDR3 has 15 residues. For the CDR3, the DNA is TGCACCAGCAGCCAAGATCGGCCGTCCAAAAACATTCAGTACTTC. This translates into CTSSQDRPSKNIQYF.

V and J are TRBV7-9 and TRBJ1-5, with 11 bases identical to TRBD1. There are 17 residues in the CDR3. The ends lost 9 bases at V and 7 bases at J; junction bases unmatched: 17. From germline, CDR1 is SEHNR and CDR2 FQNEAQ (reference sequence). The CDR3 region is CARSLGQGARRGQPQHF. Written as DNA, the CDR3 is TGTGCCAGGAGCCTCGGACAGGGGGCGCGAAGGGGACAGCCCCAGCATTTT.

The gene calls are TRBV7-8 and TRBJ2-7, with 8 bases lining up with TRBD1. Germline V gene lookup returns CDR1 SGHVS and CDR2 FQNEAQ. CDR3 length: 15 amino acids. J gave up 3 bases and V 4 bases, and 8 bases lay outside the gene matches. The DNA of the CDR3 is TGTGCCAGCAGCTACCCGGGACAGGTGCTCTACGAGCAGTACTTC. Amino acid sequence: CASSYPGQVLYEQYF.

The chain recombines TRBV4-2 with TRBJ2-5, with TRBD1 matching 11 bases. Germline CDR1 LGHNA, CDR2 YNFKEQ. Trimming removed 1 base from V and 7 bases from J; junction bases left unmatched: 8. The CDR3 runs to 16 residues. CDR3 in DNA: TGTGCCAGCAGCCAAGGGGGACAGGGGGTGGTTGGGACCCAGTACTTC. Its protein is CASSQGGQGVVGTQYF.